This T cell receptor beta chain was retrieved from a study of cytomegalovirus exposure and HLA in healthy donors (dated by TCRdb to 2017 to 2019). Turning to the overall study: According to an earlier analysis of several hundred of the donors, some 180 million T cells yielded 117 million unique TCR beta sequences and approximately 300 Gb of sequence data. An early release covering over 500 HLA-typed donors comprised approximately 290 gigabases of sequencing data and around 86 million unique TCR sequences. Among the roughly 400 genotyped donors, 81% belonged to the genetic ancestry cluster associated with self-reported Caucasian donors. The study aimed to test whether signatures of past pathogen exposure could be identified by cataloging public T cell receptors. The study profiled the T cell repertoires of around 700 subjects by immunosequencing and related them to cytomegalovirus serostatus. In addition to the first cohort of approximately 670 subjects, a separate validation cohort of approximately 130 different subjects was used. To predict cytomegalovirus infection status, the study brought together high-throughput TCR immunosequencing, statistical association of individual TCRs with disease status, and machine learning. To study patterns of TCR occurrence, a later analysis re-analyzed previously published TCR beta repertoires from hundreds of donors and added high-resolution HLA genotyping. Rather than drawing on any new phenotypic data, the later analysis identified candidate immune exposures from TCR beta sequences and the way those sequences occurred across donors. In an earlier analysis of several hundred of the donors, high-throughput TCR beta sequencing was used to judge whether each TCR beta V gene segment behaved as functional or pseudogenic. Alongside the repertoire data, information on donor age, sex, ethnicity and CMV serostatus was compiled. A later genetic analysis used genome-wide SNP genotypes for about three fifths of the roughly 700 donors, treating that subset as a discovery cohort. All discovery cohort repertoires had been generated using a single sequencing platform. HLA typing included class I and class II loci at four-digit resolution. The number of typed donors differed by locus: about 620-640 for A, B, C, DRB1 and DQB1; 500 to 550 for DQA1; about 600 for DPA1; and 400 to 480 for DPB1. A few DR-DQ haplotypes were treated as single units for association and clustering because of strong linkage in the cohort. On average, around 240,000 unique TCR beta nucleotide sequences were sequenced per donor among roughly 430 genotyped donors of the cohort, with around 19% of those sequences being non-productive. The full study reports these points: Some IMGT-functional V segments, including TRBV6-2 and TRBV6-3, could not be distinguished by the 87-base-pair reads and were therefore excluded. A cluster of highly shared sequence variants was judged likely to be a technical artifact of the sequencing pipeline. A later analysis associated approximately 17,000 TCR beta sequences with specific HLA alleles at a false discovery rate of 0.05. Most CMV-associated TCR beta chains appeared to be HLA-restricted in a later analysis, and the HLA associations seemed to be driven largely by CMV exposure. When HLA alleles, especially DR and DQ, strongly co-occurred, attributing TCR associations to individual alleles was difficult. According to a later genetic analysis, donors in an Asian-associated ancestry cluster had fewer N-insertions in productive TCRs than the approximately 700-donor mean. Immune exposure information for the cohort was limited to CMV serostatus. A later analysis reported that several top co-occurrence clusters appeared linked to parvovirus B19, influenza, CMV and Epstein-Barr virus. In the study, 150 to 200 TCR beta chains were listed as associated with cytomegalovirus. Roughly uniform sequencing depth across donors was assumed in presence/absence analyses, although this assumption may not hold. Because counts were too low, about 15 rarely observed V segments, including chromosome 9 orphons, were left out of the earlier analysis of 500 to 750 of the donors. Cytomegalovirus status was reported to be diagnosed by the classifier with high specificity and sensitivity in both the original and validation cohorts. In vitro tests confirmed that a few of the cytomegalovirus-associated TCR beta chains recognize cytomegalovirus antigens. In an earlier analysis of a few hundred of the donors, most TCR beta V segments were observed in productive rearrangements about 90% or about 30% of the time, broadly matching IMGT annotations. This cohort had only TCR beta chains sequenced, and the lack of alpha or paired-chain data limited which features could be detected. Most TCR sequences were observed very rarely across donors, whereas some public TCRs were present in many individuals. A later analysis found that HLA-associated TCR beta chains were more clonally expanded and had lower generation probabilities than equally common non-associated chains. Because HLA typing was unavailable for some donors at each locus, only the typed subset was used in association tests. V-gene and J-gene trimming of TCR beta chains was associated with a missense DCLRE1C variant in a later genetic analysis, and the association was replicated in an independent cohort. In a later analysis, TCR association rates were found to vary across HLA loci, with the most associated TCRs seen for DRB1 alleles and the fewest for HLA-C alleles. A further reported finding was that TCR beta sequences accurately predicted the HLA-A and HLA-B alleles for most subjects in the first cohort. It was suggested by the authors that the approach could potentially be generalized to other disease states and immunological phenotypes. Correlated functional status among segregating V segments might reflect linkage disequilibrium, but an unknown experimental factor could not be ruled out.

From the cysteine up to the phenylalanine, the CDR3 has a length of 14 residues. Left in the record is the CDR3 DNA by itself, 42 bases read in frame from the first base. Between the V and J ends, shortened by 5 bases and 0 bases respectively, the junction contains 11 bases. Based on the germline V gene (reference sequence), the CDR1 and CDR2 sequences are SGHKS and YYEKEE. The method was the immunoSEQ multiplex PCR assay. For the multiplex PCR, a mixture combining 60 forward primers for TCR Vbeta segments and 13 reverse primers for TCR Jbeta segments was used. Amplification of the CDR3 region of rearranged TCR beta genes was performed with a multiplex PCR assay on genomic DNA. The Illumina HiSeq System was used to sequence the amplified TCR beta libraries as 87-base-pair reads. The authors' pipeline ran thus. A later analysis counted around 72 million unique TCR beta chains across the 700 or so repertoires, and 9.5 million to 11 million of these chains were shared by at least two donors. To remove PCR and sequencing errors, raw reads were error-corrected and collapsed into unique sequences using a nearest-neighbor algorithm that merged closely related sequences. CDR3 sequences were aligned to IMGT reference sequences to assign V, D and J gene segments. Each retained sequence needed at least a six-nucleotide match to both a V gene segment and a J gene segment. A rearrangement counted as productive if the CDR3 had no stop codons and remained in frame with V and J, and every other rearrangement counted as non-productive. Following IMGT convention, CDR3 was defined as the stretch from the second conserved V-encoded cysteine to the conserved J-encoded phenylalanine. In an earlier analysis of roughly 610 of the donors, sequences lacking an unambiguous match to a single V gene segment were excluded. In an earlier analysis of 450 to 750 of the donors, a V segment was called functional when productive rearrangements were above 56.7%, and segregating when the standard deviation between donors exceeded 5%. To diagnose cytomegalovirus status from the catalog of TCR beta chain sequences, a statistical classification framework was built. A later analysis assigned V and J genes by comparing TCR nucleotide sequences with IMGT/GENE-DB human TR gene sequences. Using the TCRdist pipeline, a later analysis assigned CDR3 sequences along with most-parsimonious VDJ recombination scenarios. In a later analysis, each TCR beta chain was defined by its CDR3 amino acid sequence together with its V-gene family, and reads lacking a unique V-gene family were excluded. As a way to deal with suspected cross-contamination and a sequencing artifact, a later analysis dropped hundreds of nucleotide sequences that were highly shared and had low generation probability. In a later analysis, a clonal expansion index for each public chain was calculated from normalized within-repertoire ranks of inferred template counts. Generation probabilities in a later analysis came from a VDJ recombination model fitted to out-of-frame rearrangements, and those results were checked against IGoR. In a later analysis, TCR-TCR, TCR-HLA and TCR-CMV co-occurrence was scored with hypergeometric tests, and a repertoire-size bias correction was applied to TCR pairs. In a later analysis, false discovery rates were estimated by permuting HLA or CMV assignments 20 times. In a later analysis, co-occurring TCRs were grouped using DBSCAN, with TCRdist sequence similarity added in when clustering inside HLA-allele-positive subsets. For co-occurrence clustering, repertoires with fewer than 30,000 or more than 120,000 public chains were excluded, along with 4 to 6 repertoires with anomalous nucleotide sharing. Drawn from immuneACCESS, this table holds only the in-frame rearrangements with V and J called that TCRdb kept. Clones are partly lost; checked studies trace under half to an unresolved V gene and leave the rest unexplained. That table is the source of V, J and clone size, and D and trimming were worked out from the DNA. The sample includes 130,000 or so clones, with approximately 77% observed a single time. The ten largest clones add up to roughly 2% of the sample.

With regard to this clone: The clone's antigen remains unknown. No clone much larger than this one lies a single base away; base qualities are absent.

In total, roughly 710 healthy bone marrow donors made up the cohort. All cohort members were sampled while nominally healthy, although unrecorded immune exposures were likely present. The donor was CMV seronegative and belonged to the group of approximately 320 seronegative cohort members. Every donor gave a peripheral blood sample, and the peripheral blood mononuclear cells from that sample were used for TCR beta sequencing. The Qiagen DNeasy Blood Extraction Kit was used to extract genomic DNA from the blood cell samples. Recombination connected TRBV5-5 to TRBJ1-1, with the D gene uncertain. The sample was PBMCs. The receptor comes from a man aged 18 to 30 in good health and CMV-seronegative. The base sequence is TGTGCCAGCAGTCGGGGAAATCTGAACACTGAAGCTTTCTTT. Its amino acids are CASSRGNLNTEAFF.